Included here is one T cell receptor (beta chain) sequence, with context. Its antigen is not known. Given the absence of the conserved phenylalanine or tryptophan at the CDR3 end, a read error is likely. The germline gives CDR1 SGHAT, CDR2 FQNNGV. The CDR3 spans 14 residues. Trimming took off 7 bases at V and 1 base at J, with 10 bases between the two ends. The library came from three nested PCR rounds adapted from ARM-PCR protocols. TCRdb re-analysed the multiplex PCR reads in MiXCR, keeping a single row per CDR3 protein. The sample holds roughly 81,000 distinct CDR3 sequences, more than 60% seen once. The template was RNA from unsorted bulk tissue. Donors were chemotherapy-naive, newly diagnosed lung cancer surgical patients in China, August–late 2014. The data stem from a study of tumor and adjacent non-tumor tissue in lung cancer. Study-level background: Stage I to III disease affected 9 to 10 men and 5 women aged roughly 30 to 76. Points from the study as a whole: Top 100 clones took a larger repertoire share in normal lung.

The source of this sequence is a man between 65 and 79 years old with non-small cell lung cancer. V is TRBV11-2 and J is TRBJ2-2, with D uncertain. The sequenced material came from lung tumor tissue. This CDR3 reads CASKRQRNTGELFL. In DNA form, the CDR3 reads TGTGCCAGCAAAAGGCAGAGGAACACCGGGGAGCTGTTTTTA.